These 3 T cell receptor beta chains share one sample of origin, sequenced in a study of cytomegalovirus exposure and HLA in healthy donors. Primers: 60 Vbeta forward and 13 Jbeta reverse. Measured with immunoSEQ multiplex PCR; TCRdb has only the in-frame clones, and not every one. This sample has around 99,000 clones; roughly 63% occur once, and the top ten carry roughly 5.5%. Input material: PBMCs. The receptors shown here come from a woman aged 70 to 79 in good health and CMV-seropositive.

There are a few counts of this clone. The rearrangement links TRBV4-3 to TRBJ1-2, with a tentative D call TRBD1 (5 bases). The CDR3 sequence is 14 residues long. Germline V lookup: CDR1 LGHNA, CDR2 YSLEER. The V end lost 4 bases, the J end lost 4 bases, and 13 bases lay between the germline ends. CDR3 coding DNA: TGCGCCAGCAGCCCATCCCCAGGGATCTATGGCTACACCTTC. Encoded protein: CASSPSPGIYGYTF.

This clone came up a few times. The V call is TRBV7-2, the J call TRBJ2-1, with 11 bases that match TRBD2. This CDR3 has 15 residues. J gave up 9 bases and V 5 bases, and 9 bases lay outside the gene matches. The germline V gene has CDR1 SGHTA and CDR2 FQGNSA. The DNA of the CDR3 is TGTGCCAGCAGCAATAGCGGGGGGGCCGCCCCTGAGCAGTTCTTC. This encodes CASSNSGGAAPEQFF. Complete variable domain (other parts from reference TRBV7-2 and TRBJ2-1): GAGVSQSPSNKVTEKGKDVELRCDPISGHTALYWYRQSLGQGLEFLIYFQGNSAPDKSGLPSDRFSAERTGGSVSTLTIQRTQQEDSAVYLCASSNSGGAAPEQFFGPGTRLTVL.

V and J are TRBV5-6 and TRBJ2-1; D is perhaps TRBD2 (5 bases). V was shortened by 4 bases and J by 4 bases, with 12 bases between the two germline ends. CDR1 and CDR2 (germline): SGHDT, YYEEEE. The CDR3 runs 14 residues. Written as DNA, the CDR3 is TGTGCCAGCAGCCCGGGAAACTTTTACAATGAGCAGTTCTTC. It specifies CASSPGNFYNEQFF.